What follows is one TCR beta chain and its context. The sample originates from a study of memory CD4+ T cells and cytomegalovirus serostatus. Germline CDR1 reads SGHRS; CDR2 reads YFSETQ. The CDR3 sequence is 13 residues long. V dropped 1 base and J dropped 4 bases, with 8 bases sitting between them. The sort gate was single viable CD3+CD4+CD8-CD45RO+ cells for memory CD4+ T cells. Positive selection with CD4 microbeads enriched total CD4+ T cells. Repertoires were generated with immunoSEQ multiplex PCR, while TCRdb's copy carries only in-frame clones and drops some. The table includes under 80,000 clones, roughly 80% detected once.

The sequencing sample was made of memory CD4+ T cells from blood. The chain joins TRBV5-1 to TRBJ1-2, with unresolved D. This receptor was obtained from an adult in good health and CMV-seropositive. The chain's CDR3 is CASSLPGLYGYTF. DNA of the CDR3: TGCGCCAGCAGCTTGCCAGGCCTCTATGGCTACACCTTC.